One and the same sample provided the 10 T cell receptor beta chains below, sequenced in a study of blood T cells in healthy people across ages. Together with a sample-barcoded 5' primer, a J-beta primer mix was included in a second PCR lasting about 7 to 11 cycles. Each CDR3 protein gets one entry after TCRdb re-called the 5' RACE reads with MiXCR. Of some 850,000 distinct CDR3 sequences listed, about 26% are singletons. These data were likewise used in another study, on T cells of mothers and their children.

Sequenced sample: blood. The receptor source for this set is a boy aged 5 to 17 in good health.

This chain links TRBV2 with TRBJ2-3; tentatively, D is TRBD1 or TRBD2 (5 bases each). The V and J ends lost 2 bases and 3 bases respectively, with 12 bases between them. The germline CDR1 and CDR2 sequences are SNHLY and FYNNEI. The CDR3 runs to 15 residues. The CDR3 bases are TGTGCCAGCAGTGAACTGCTCAGGGAGACAGATACGCAGTATTTT. Protein product: CASSELLRETDTQYF. The whole variable domain, remainder taken from reference TRBV2 and TRBJ2-3, is EPEVTQTPSHQVTQMGQEVILRCVPISNHLYFYWYRQILGQKVEFLVSFYNNEISEKSEIFDDQFSVERPDGSNFTLKIRSTKLEDSAMYFCASSELLRETDTQYFGPGTRLTVL.

This clonotype was counted only a few times. The rearrangement links TRBV11-2 to TRBJ1-4; 10 bases are a match to TRBD1. Germline V CDR1 and CDR2: SGHAT, FQNNGV. Trimming removed 5 bases from V and 4 bases from J; junction bases left unmatched: 7. The CDR3 spans 16 residues. DNA for the CDR3: TGTGCCAGCAGCCCCCGGGACAGGGGCCTTAATGAAAAACTGTTTTTT. It codes for CASSPRDRGLNEKLFF.

The chain combines TRBV4-2 with TRBJ2-7; TRBD1 might be the D (5 bases). Trimming shortened V by 2 bases and J by 2 bases, and 16 bases separated the two germline ends. There are 16 residues in the CDR3. CDR1 is LGHNA, CDR2 YNFKEQ, per germline. In DNA, the CDR3 is TGTGCCAGCAGCCAACTTCGAGAGTGGGGCCCCTACGAGCAGTACTTC. It yields the protein CASSQLREWGPYEQYF.

The chain uses TRBV2 and TRBJ1-2; D gene uncertain. CDR3 length equals 14 residues. The V end lost 1 base, the J end lost 6 bases, and 12 bases lay between the germline ends. CDR1 and CDR2 from the germline V gene are SNHLY and FYNNEI. CDR3 in DNA: TGTGCCAGCAGTGAAGTGGGCAAAAGGGATGGCTACACCTTC. It is translated as CASSEVGKRDGYTF.

This clonotype was seen a few times. This chain joins TRBV25-1 and TRBJ2-1; no clear D gene. CDR1 and CDR2 (germline): MGHDK, SYGVNS. The CDR3 contains 14 residues. V lost 2 bases, J lost 6 bases, and 11 bases lay in between. CDR3 sequence reads: CASSEDRLSNEQFF. The DNA for the CDR3 is TGTGCCAGCAGTGAAGACCGCCTTAGCAATGAGCAGTTCTTC.

The chain combines TRBV7-2 with TRBJ2-3; TRBD2 might be the D (6 bases). The CDR3 is 14 amino acids. Between the trimmed V and J ends, which lost 0 bases and 6 bases, there was a span of 10 bases. Germline V gene data show CDR1 as SGHTA and CDR2 as FQGNSA. Written as DNA, the CDR3 is TGTGCCAGCAGCTTAGCATGGGACTCCGATACGCAGTATTTT. It is translated as CASSLAWDSDTQYF. Supplemented by reference TRBV7-2 and TRBJ2-3, the full variable domain reads GAGVSQSPSNKVTEKGKDVELRCDPISGHTALYWYRQSLGQGLEFLIYFQGNSAPDKSGLPSDRFSAERTGGSVSTLTIQRTQQEDSAVYLCASSLAWDSDTQYFGPGTRLTVL.

CDR3 sequence reads: CASSFTGQNQETQYF. As DNA, the CDR3 is TGCGCCAGCAGCTTTACAGGGCAGAACCAAGAGACCCAGTACTTC. V and J are TRBV5-1 and TRBJ2-5, with a weak D call TRBD1 (6 bases). V gave up 2 bases and J gave up 0 bases, with 11 bases separating them. The CDR3 has 15 amino acids. Germline V lookup: CDR1 SGHRS, CDR2 YFSETQ.

The chain employs TRBV7-9 and TRBJ2-2, with D hard to call. The germline gives CDR1 SEHNR, CDR2 FQNEAQ (reference sequence). CDR3 length equals 16 residues. Trimming shortened V by 5 bases and J by 3 bases, and 16 bases separated the two germline ends. Written as DNA, the CDR3 is TGTGCCAGCAGCGGCTCCCTGGGGTTTTACACCGGGGAGCTGTTTTTT. Its protein is CASSGSLGFYTGELFF.

This chain links TRBV13 with TRBJ2-2; 9 bases line up with TRBD1. With 3 bases clipped from V and 3 bases from J, the junction kept 2 bases outside the gene matches. Germline V lookup: CDR1 PRHDT, CDR2 FYEKMQ (reference sequence). There are 15 residues in the CDR3. The CDR3 reads CASSFDRGDTGELFF. The CDR3 DNA sequence: TGTGCCAGCAGCTTCGACAGGGGGGACACCGGGGAGCTGTTTTTT.

The gene calls are TRBV6-1 and TRBJ1-3, with 9 bases identical to TRBD1. The junction had 9 bases not matched to a gene; V was cut back by 5 bases and J by 4 bases. CDR1 is MNHNS and CDR2 is SASEGT in the germline V gene. The CDR3 is made up of 16 amino acids. The CDR3, as DNA: TGTGCCAGCAGTCCGCGACAGGGGGTAGGAGGAAACACCATATATTTT. This gives the protein CASSPRQGVGGNTIYF.